This T cell receptor beta chain was sequenced for a study of blood T cell repertoires in COVID-19. Looking at the study overall: Specimens from acute and convalescent COVID-19 originated in the United States, Italy and Spain.

Original processing methods: How many nucleated cells were present was estimated from reference gene primer amplification. Using immunoSEQ multiplex PCR, the repertoire was profiled, and TCRdb retains in-frame clones only, with some absent. Clonal size and the V and J genes are those of that table, whereas D and trimming came from the DNA. The sample lists roughly 350,000 clones, about 85% occurring once. This CDR3 contains 14 residues. Trimming shortened V by 0 bases and J by 1 base, and 7 bases separated the two germline ends. Germline V gene lookup returns CDR1 SGHRS and CDR2 YFSETQ. The specimen sequenced was peripheral blood. This receptor was obtained from a woman between 18 and 30 years old with acute or convalescent COVID-19. The rearrangement joins TRBV5-1 to TRBJ1-1; D not resolved. DNA of the CDR3: TGCGCCAGCAGCTTGGGTGTAGAGAACACTGAAGCTTTCTTT. Its translation: CASSLGVENTEAFF.